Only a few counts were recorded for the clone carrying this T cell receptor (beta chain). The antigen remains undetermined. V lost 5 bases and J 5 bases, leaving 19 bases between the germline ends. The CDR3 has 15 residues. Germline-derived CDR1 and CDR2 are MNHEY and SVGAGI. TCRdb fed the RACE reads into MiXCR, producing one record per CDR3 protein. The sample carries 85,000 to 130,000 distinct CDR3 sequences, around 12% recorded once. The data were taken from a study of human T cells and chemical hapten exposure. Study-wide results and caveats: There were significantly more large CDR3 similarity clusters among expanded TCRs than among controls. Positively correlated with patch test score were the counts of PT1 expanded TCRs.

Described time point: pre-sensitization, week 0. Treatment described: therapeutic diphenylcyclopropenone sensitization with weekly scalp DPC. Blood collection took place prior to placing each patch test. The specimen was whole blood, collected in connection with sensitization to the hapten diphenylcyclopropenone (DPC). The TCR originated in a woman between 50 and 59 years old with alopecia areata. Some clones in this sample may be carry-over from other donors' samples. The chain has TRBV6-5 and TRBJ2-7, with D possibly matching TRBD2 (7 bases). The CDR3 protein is CASSPLGGGHNEQYF. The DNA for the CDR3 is TGTGCCAGCAGTCCCCTGGGAGGGGGTCATAACGAGCAGTACTTC.